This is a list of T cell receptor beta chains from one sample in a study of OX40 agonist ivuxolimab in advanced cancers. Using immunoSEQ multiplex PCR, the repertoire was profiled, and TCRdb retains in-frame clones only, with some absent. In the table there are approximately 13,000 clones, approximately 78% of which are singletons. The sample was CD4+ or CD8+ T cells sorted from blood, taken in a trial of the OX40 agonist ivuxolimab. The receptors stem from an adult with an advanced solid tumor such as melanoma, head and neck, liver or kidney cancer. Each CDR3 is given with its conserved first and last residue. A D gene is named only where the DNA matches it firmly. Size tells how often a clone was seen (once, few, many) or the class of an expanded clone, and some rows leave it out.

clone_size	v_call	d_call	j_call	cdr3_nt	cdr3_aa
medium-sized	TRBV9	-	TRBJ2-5	TGTGCCAGCAGCGTAGGGCAGGTACAAGAGACCCAGTACTTC	CASSVGQVQETQYF
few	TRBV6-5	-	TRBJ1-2	TGTGCCAGCAGTGAGGGGTATGGCTACACCTTC	CASSEGYGYTF
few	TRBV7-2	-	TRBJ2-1	TGTGCCAGCAGCTTCAGCCACACTTCAGGAGGGCCGTCCTACAATGAGCAGTTCTTC	CASSFSHTSGGPSYNEQFF
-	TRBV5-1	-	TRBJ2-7	TGCGCCAGCCCCCCCGGGGCCTGCTACGAGCAGTACTTC	CASPPGACYEQYF
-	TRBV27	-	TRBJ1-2	TGTGCCAGCAGTTTGGTTCAGGGCGGATGGAGTGGCCACACCTTC	CASSLVQGGWSGHTF
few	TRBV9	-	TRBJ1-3	TGTGCCAGCAGCTCGGGACAACTCTCTATCGGAAACACCATATATTTT	CASSSGQLSIGNTIYF
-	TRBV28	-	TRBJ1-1	TGTGCCAGCACCATCATTGGGCGAATCGGGGAAATACCTGAAGCTTTCTTT	CASTIIGRIGEIPEAFF
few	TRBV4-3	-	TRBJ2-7	TGCGCCAGCAGCCAAGGAATTAGCTACGAGCAGTACTTC	CASSQGISYEQYF
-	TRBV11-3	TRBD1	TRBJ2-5	TGTGCCAGCAGCCGCCGGACAGGGGGCGATGAGACCCAGTACTTC	CASSRRTGGDETQYF
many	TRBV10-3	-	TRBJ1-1	TGTGCCACCGGGGGACCGGGGGACGGCACTGAAGCTTTCTTT	CATGGPGDGTEAFF
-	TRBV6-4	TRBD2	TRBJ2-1	TGTGCCAGCAGTGACTCTAGCGGGAGTTACAATGAGCAGTTCTTC	CASSDSSGSYNEQFF
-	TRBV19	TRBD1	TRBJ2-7	TGTGCCAGCCAGGGGGATTACGAGCAGTACTTC	CASQGDYEQYF
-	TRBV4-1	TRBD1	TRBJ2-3	TGCGCCAGCAGCCAACGGGGGGGGACAGGGGCCGCAGATACGCAGTATTTT	CASSQRGGTGAADTQYF
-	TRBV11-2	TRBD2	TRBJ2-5	TGTGCCAGCAGCCGTCCCGGGACTAGCGGGAGGGCCCGAGAGACCCAGTACTTC	CASSRPGTSGRARETQYF
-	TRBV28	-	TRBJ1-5	TGTGCCAGCATCGGGGGCCATAGCAATCAGCCCCAGCATTTT	CASIGGHSNQPQHF
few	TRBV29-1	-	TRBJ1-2	TGCAGCGTTGGATTCCAGGGAGATGGCTACACCTTC	CSVGFQGDGYTF
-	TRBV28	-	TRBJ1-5	TGTGCCAGCAGCTCCCCGTCAGAGAGCAATCAGCCCCAGCATTTT	CASSSPSESNQPQHF
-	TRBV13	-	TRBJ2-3	TGTGCCAGCAACCCTAGACTAGTGGGCACAGATACGCAGTATTTT	CASNPRLVGTDTQYF
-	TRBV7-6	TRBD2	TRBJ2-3	TGTGCCAGCAGCGCGAATGTAGCGGGAGGGGCAGATACGCAGTATTTT	CASSANVAGGADTQYF
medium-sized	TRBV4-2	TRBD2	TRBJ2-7	TGTGCCAGCAGCCAAGACGGACTAGCGGGAGGTATCGAGCAGTACTTC	CASSQDGLAGGIEQYF